The T cell receptor beta chain described here comes from a study of blood T cell repertoires in COVID-19. On the study more broadly: The United States, Italy and Spain provided the acute and convalescent COVID-19 samples. In each case, the material was cDNA or gDNA derived from T cells, B-cell-depleted T cells, or PBMCs.

From germline, CDR1 is WNHNN and CDR2 SYGVQD (reference sequence). This CDR3 is 14 amino acids long. The V gene end was trimmed by 5 bases and the J gene end by 6 bases; junction bases not matched to a gene: 9. In the authors' methods: By means of reference gene primer amplification, nucleated cell counts were estimated. The protocol was immunoSEQ multiplex PCR, while the TCRdb copy is restricted to in-frame clones and leaves out a portion. For V, J and clone size, that table is used; D and trimming come from the DNA. This sample has over 60,000 clones; roughly nine tenths occur once, and the top ten carry about 1.3%.

Sequenced input: peripheral blood. The chain joins TRBV10-1 to TRBJ2-7, with 8 bases that match TRBD1. This TCR came from a man aged 55 to 70 with acute or convalescent COVID-19. The CDR3, as DNA: TGCGCCAGCAGTATACTCGGACAGGGTAGCGAGCAGTACTTC. It encodes CASSILGQGSEQYF.